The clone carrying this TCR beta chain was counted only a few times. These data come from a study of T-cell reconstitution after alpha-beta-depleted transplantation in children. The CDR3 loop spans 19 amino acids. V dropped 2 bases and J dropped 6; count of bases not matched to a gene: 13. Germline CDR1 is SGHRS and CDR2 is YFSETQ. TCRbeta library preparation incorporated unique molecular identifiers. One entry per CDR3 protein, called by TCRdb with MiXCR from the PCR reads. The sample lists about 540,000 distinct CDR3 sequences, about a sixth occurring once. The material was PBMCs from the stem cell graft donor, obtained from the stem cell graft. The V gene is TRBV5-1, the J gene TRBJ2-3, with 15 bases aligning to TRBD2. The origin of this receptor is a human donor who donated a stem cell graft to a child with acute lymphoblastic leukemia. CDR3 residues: CASSFGLAGGPKVADTQYF. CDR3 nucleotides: TGCGCCAGCAGCTTTGGACTAGCGGGAGGGCCTAAAGTCGCGGATACGCAGTATTTT.